This TCR beta chain appears in the sequencing data of a study of preoperative IRX-2 immunotherapy in early breast cancer. The table came from immunoSEQ multiplex PCR; TCRdb's copy has only in-frame clones and leaves some out. The data show tens of thousands of clones, with roughly four fifths seen just once and roughly 6.8% held by the top ten. This CDR3 is built from 15 residues. V dropped 4 bases and J dropped 5 bases, with 18 bases sitting between them. Germline assignment: CDR1 MNHGY and CDR2 SAAAGT. Treatment here: preoperative locoregional IRX-2 cytokine immunotherapy. Samples came from a phase Ib trial of preoperative locoregional IRX-2 cytokine immunotherapy.

The rearrangement joins TRBV6-8 to TRBJ2-7, with D perhaps assigned TRBD1 or TRBD2 (5 bases each). The TCR comes from a human donor with breast cancer. The sequences come from lymph node tissue, collected after IRX-2 immunotherapy. CDR3 region: CASSSHQGPLNEQYF. The CDR3 DNA reads TGTGCCAGCAGTTCCCATCAGGGACCTCTCAACGAGCAGTACTTC.